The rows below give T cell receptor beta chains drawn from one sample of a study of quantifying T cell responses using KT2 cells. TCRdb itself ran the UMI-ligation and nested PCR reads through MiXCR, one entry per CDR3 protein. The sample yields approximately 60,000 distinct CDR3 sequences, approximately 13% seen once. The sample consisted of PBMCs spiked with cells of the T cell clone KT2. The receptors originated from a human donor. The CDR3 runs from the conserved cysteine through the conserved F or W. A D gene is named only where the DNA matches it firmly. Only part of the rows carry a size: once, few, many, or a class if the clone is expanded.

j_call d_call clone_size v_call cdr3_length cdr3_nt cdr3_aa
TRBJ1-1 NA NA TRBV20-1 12 TGCAGTGCTAGAAGAACCTCGGCTGAAGCTTTCTTT CSARRTSAEAFF
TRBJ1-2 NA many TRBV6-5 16 TGTGCCAGCAGTTACCGGGGGGAAGGCCGCGGAAATGGCTACACCTTC CASSYRGEGRGNGYTF
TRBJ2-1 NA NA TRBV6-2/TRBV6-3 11 TGTGCCAGCAGGACCGGGCCCAATTCCGTCTTC CASRTGPNSVF
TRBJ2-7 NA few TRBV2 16 TGTGCCAGCAGGGTAGAGGCGGGGCCGAGCTCCTACGAGCAGTACTTC CASRVEAGPSSYEQYF
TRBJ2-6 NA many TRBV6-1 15 TGTGCCAGCAGAACTGGGAGCTCTGGGGCCAACGTCCTGACTTTC CASRTGSSGANVLTF
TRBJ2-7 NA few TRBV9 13 TGTGCCAGCAGCAAACAGCCCGCCTACGAGCAGTACTTC CASSKQPAYEQYF
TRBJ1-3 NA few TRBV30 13 TGTGCCTGGATAAGCAACTCTGGAAACACCATATATTTT CAWISNSGNTIYF
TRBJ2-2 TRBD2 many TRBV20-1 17 TGCAGTGCTAGAGATTCGGTAGCGGGAGGTTACACCGGGGAGCTGTTTTTT CSARDSVAGGYTGELFF
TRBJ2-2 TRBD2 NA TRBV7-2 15 TGTGCCAGCAGCTTCCGACTAGCAGGGACCGGGGAGCTGTTTTTT CASSFRLAGTGELFF
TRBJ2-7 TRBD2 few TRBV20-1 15 TGCAGTGCTAGAGCTTCCGCGGGAGGCTCCTACGAGCAGTACTTC CSARASAGGSYEQYF
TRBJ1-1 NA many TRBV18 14 TGTGCCAGCTCACCAAACAGGGAGAAGGCTGAAGCTTTCTTT CASSPNREKAEAFF
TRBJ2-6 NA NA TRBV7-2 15 TGTGCCAGCAGCACCGGGGCGTCTGGGGCCAACGTCCTGACTTTC CASSTGASGANVLTF
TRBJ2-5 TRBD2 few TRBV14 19 TGTGCCAGCAGCCAAGATCGACTAGCGGGGGGACCGTACCAAGAGACCCAGTACTTC CASSQDRLAGGPYQETQYF
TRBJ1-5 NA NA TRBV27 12 TGTGCCAGCCGGCTTCCCAATCAGCCCCAGCATTTT CASRLPNQPQHF
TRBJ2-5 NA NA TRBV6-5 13 TGTGCCAGCAGTTACCGGGCCCAAGAGACCCAGTACTTC CASSYRAQETQYF
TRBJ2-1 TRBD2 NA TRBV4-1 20 TGCGCCAGCAGCCAACTGGGGATAAGCGGGCGGGGGGGAACCTACAATGAGCAGTTCTTC CASSQLGISGRGGTYNEQFF
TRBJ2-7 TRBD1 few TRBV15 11 TGTGCCACCAGCACAGGGGGTGAGCAGTACTTC CATSTGGEQYF
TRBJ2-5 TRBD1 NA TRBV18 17 TGTGCCAGCTCACCTAGAGGCACAGGGGGCAGCGGGGAGACCCAGTACTTC CASSPRGTGGSGETQYF
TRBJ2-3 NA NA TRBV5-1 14 TGCGCCAGCAGCTCTTTCTCTACCACAGATACGCAGTATTTT CASSSFSTTDTQYF
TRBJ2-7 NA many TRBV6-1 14 TGTGCCAGTATACAGATCTGGGACGGCTACGAGCAGTACTTC CASIQIWDGYEQYF
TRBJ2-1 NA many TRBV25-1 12 TGTGCCAGCAGGGAGAGGGGCCATGAGCAGTTCTTC CASRERGHEQFF
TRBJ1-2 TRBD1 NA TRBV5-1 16 TGCGCCAGCAGCACCGGGACAGGGGCAGCTAACTATGGCTACACCTTC CASSTGTGAANYGYTF
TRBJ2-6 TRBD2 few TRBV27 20 TGTGCCAGCAGTCCGCCTCCGGGACTAGCGGTAGGCTCTGGGGCCAACGTCCTGACTTTC CASSPPPGLAVGSGANVLTF
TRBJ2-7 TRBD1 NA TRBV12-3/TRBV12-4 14 TGTGCCAGCAGCATCGACAGGGGTTACCACGAGCAGTACTTC CASSIDRGYHEQYF
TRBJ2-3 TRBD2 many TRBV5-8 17 TGTGCCAGCAGCTGGGGCCATAGCGGGAGTAGGACAGATACGCAGTATTTT CASSWGHSGSRTDTQYF
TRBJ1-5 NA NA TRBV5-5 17 TGTGCCAGCAGCTTAGTTGTGGGCTGCCCGGTTTATCAGCCCCAGCATTTT CASSLVVGCPVYQPQHF
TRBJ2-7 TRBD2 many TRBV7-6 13 TGTGCCAGCAGCCGCGGGACTAGCTACGAGCAGTACTTC CASSRGTSYEQYF
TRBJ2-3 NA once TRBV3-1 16 TGTGCCAGCAGCCCCAACCCCAGGGACCGCACAGATACGCAGTATTTT CASSPNPRDRTDTQYF
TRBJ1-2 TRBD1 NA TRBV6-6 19 TGTGCCAGCAGTTACCATCCCCGGGACAGAAGATATCCTAACTATGGCTACACCTTC CASSYHPRDRRYPNYGYTF